This paragraph covers one T cell receptor (beta chain) sequence. TCRdb keeps only in-frame clones here, not all; method: immunoSEQ multiplex PCR. This table holds roughly 100,000 clones, about two thirds found once. These data are taken from a study of blood T cell repertoires in COVID-19. In the study overall: Italy, Spain and the United States were the sources of the convalescent and acute COVID-19 samples. The analysed material was cDNA or gDNA that came from T cells, B-cell-depleted T cells, or PBMCs.

V lost 0 bases and J lost 0, with 10 bases in between. CDR3 length equals 16 residues. Germline CDR1 and CDR2: MNHEY and SVGAGI. The gene calls are TRBV6-5 and TRBJ2-3; D may be TRBD2 (6 bases). The origin of this receptor is a human donor with acute or convalescent COVID-19. The donor label of this sample is uncertain. Material: peripheral blood. As DNA, the CDR3 is TGTGCCAGCAGTTACTCGGGACGGGGGAGCACAGATACGCAGTATTTT. Protein product: CASSYSGRGSTDTQYF.